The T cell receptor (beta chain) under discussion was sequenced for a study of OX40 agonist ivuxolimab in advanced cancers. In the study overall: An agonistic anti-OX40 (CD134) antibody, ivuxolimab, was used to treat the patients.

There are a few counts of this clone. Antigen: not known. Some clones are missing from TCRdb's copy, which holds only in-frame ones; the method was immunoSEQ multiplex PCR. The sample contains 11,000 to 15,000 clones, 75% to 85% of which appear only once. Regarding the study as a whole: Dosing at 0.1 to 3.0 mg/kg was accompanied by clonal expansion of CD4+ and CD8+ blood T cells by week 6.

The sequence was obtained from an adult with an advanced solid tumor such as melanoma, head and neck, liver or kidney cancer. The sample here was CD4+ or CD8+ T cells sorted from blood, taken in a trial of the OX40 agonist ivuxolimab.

This CDR3 is CASSRAGTTSYEQYF. The CDR3 DNA is TGCGCCAGCAGCCGCGCAGGGACTACCTCCTACGAGCAGTACTTC. The rearrangement uses TRBV4-1 and TRBJ2-7; 7 positions agree with TRBD2. The junction had 6 bases not matched to a gene; V was cut back by 4 bases and J by 0 bases. From germline, CDR1 is MGHRA and CDR2 YSYEKL. The CDR3 covers 15 residues.